This T cell receptor beta chain derives from a study of T cell responses to AZD1222 COVID-19 vaccine. The study, taken as a whole, reports: Seropositivity was recorded at baseline in only 6 or 7 AZD1222 recipients.

About this clone: The antigen is unknown.

Data came from immunoSEQ multiplex PCR; TCRdb stores just in-frame clones and leaves some out. Here the sample spans more than 95,000 clones, about nine tenths being singletons. V gave up 5 bases and J gave up 6 bases, with 10 bases separating them. The CDR3 is 12 amino acids. This clonotype originated in an adult in good health. The sample was peripheral blood, taken on day 0 of AZD1222 vaccination. This chain links TRBV12-3 or TRBV12-4 with TRBJ1-2; D remains unclear. DNA for the CDR3: TGTGCCAGCAGTCCGGGTCCGCATGGCTACACCTTC. Protein product: CASSPGPHGYTF.